The T cell receptor beta chain under discussion was sequenced for a study of regulatory T cells in long-lasting Graves disease. The wider study: Persistent cases were those of Graves' disease that involved over 5 years of antithyroid drugs with positive TSH receptor antibodies. Findings and limits, study-wide: It was peripheral blood alone, not thyroid tissue, that was studied. New patients shared about 880 public clonotypes, fewer than the approximately 2,500 shared by persistent patients.

Concerning this clonotype itself: The antigen is unknown.

The V segment lost 5 bases and the J segment 0 bases; nucleotides outside the gene matches: 6. The CDR3 has 16 amino acids. CDR1 is SEHNR, CDR2 FQNEAQ, per germline (reference sequence). Time point indicated: persistent/refractory GD, antithyroid drugs over 5 years with positive TRAb. TCR sequences were obtained from RNA taken from PBMCs. Patient provenance is recorded as an endocrinology department in Xi'an, China. In building TCR beta libraries, iRepertoire HTBI primers were used together with Arm-PCR of CDR3 regions. In TCRdb, the multiplex PCR reads were re-called with MiXCR into one record per CDR3 protein. The profile shows around 400,000 distinct CDR3 sequences, around a quarter of them singletons.

The starting material was peripheral blood mononuclear cells (PBMCs), obtained when the disease was refractory, from a patient treated with antithyroid drugs. The rearrangement joins TRBV7-9 to TRBJ1-4; 7 nucleotides agree with TRBD1. The sequence was collected from a female donor with Graves disease. CDR3 DNA: TGTGCCAGCAGCCTCGGACAGGTTGCAACTAATGAAAAACTGTTTTTT. It is translated as CASSLGQVATNEKLFF.